The sequence of this T cell receptor beta chain was determined in a study of tumor and adjacent non-tumor tissue in lung cancer. Study-level information: The patients, around 9 men and a handful of women, were about 30 to 85 with stage I to III disease.

RNA was extracted from bulk tissue without any cell sorting. This clonotype was found a few times. Germline CDR1 and CDR2: SGHDT and YYEEEE. Trimming removed 8 bases from V and 1 base from J, with 18 bases in between. The CDR3 length is 16 residues. The library came from three nested PCR rounds adapted from ARM-PCR protocols. One entry per CDR3 protein, called by TCRdb with MiXCR from the multiplex PCR reads. This sample carries 89,000 or so distinct CDR3 sequences, more than 60% of them seen once, and the ten largest clones take over 12%. Sequencing used lung tumor tissue. This clonotype was sampled from a man between 65 and 85 years old with non-small cell lung cancer. The chain recombines TRBV5-6 with TRBJ2-2; tentatively, D is TRBD1 (6 bases). The CDR3 region is CASSALDRQNTGELFF. As DNA, the CDR3 is TGTGCCAGTAGCGCATTGGACAGACAGAACACCGGGGAGCTGTTTTTT.